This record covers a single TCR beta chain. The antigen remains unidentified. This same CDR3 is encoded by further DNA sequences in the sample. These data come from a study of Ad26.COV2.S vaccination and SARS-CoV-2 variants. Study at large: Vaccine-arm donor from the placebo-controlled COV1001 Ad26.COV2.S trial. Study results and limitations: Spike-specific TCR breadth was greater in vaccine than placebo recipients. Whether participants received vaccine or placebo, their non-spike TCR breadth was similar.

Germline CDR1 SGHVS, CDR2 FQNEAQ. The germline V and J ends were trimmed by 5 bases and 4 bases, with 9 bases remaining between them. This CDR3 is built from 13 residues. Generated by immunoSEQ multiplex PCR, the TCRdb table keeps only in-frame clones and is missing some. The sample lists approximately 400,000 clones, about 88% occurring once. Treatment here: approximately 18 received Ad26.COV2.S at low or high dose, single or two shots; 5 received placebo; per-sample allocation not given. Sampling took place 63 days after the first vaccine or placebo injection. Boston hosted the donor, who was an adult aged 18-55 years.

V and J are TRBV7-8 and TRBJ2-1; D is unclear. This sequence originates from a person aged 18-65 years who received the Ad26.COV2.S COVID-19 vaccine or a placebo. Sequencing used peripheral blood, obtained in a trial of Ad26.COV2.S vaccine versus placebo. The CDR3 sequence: CASSADGYNEQFF. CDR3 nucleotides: TGTGCCAGCAGCGCGGACGGGTACAATGAGCAGTTCTTC.